The 20 T cell receptor beta chains given below trace back to one sample, sequenced in a study of human T cells and chemical hapten exposure. Noted treatment: therapeutic diphenylcyclopropenone sensitization with weekly scalp DPC. What the library attached to individual cDNA molecules were unique molecular identifiers. TCRdb reanalysed the reads using MiXCR and keeps one entry per CDR3 protein. Of a few thousand distinct CDR3 sequences in the sample, less than 65% were seen once. The input for sequencing was whole blood, taken before DPC sensitization or 2, 6, or about 24 weeks after (not recorded which). The source is an adult with alopecia areata. Some clones in this sample may be carry-over from other donors' samples. This table probably holds off-target reads from a library built for another chain.

The chain joins TRBV6-6 to TRBJ2-5; D is uncertain. The CDR3 is made up of 12 amino acids. Germline CDR1 reads MNHNY; CDR2 reads SVGAGI (reference sequence). Trimming left V 5 bases short and J 0 bases short, with 4 bases between. This CDR3 reads CASSQYQETQYF. In DNA form, the CDR3 reads TGTGCCAGCAGTCAGTACCAAGAGACCCAGTACTTC.

The chain has TRBV7-2 and TRBJ2-7; 8 nucleotides align to TRBD1. The germline V gene has CDR1 SGHTA and CDR2 FQGNSA. The CDR3 is 15 amino acids. V lost 4 bases and J lost 0; bases outside the gene matches: 5. The CDR3 loop reads CASSSTGASSYEQYF. CDR3 in DNA: TGTGCCAGCAGCTCGACAGGGGCCAGCTCCTACGAGCAGTACTTC.

V and J are TRBV6-2 or TRBV6-3 and TRBJ2-1, with D maybe TRBD1 (5 bases). Germline V gene lookup returns CDR1 MNHEY and CDR2 SVGEGT. The CDR3 totals 13 residues. Trimming left V 6 bases short and J 4 bases short, with 10 bases between. CDR3 nucleotide sequence: TGTGCCAGCAGGCCACAGGCGTACAATGAGCAGTTCTTC. Translated, it gives CASRPQAYNEQFF.

The gene calls are TRBV20-1 and TRBJ2-3; a weak D match, TRBD2 (6 bases). V lost 8 bases and J 0 bases, leaving 9 bases between the germline ends. This CDR3 has 12 residues. Looked up from germline, CDR1 is DFQATT and CDR2 is SNEGSKA (reference sequence). This CDR3 reads CSTGLSTDTQYF. CDR3 in DNA: TGCAGTACGGGACTTAGCACAGATACGCAGTATTTT.

The CDR3 sequence: CASSLNRGSTDTQYF. CDR3 DNA sequence: TGTGCCAGCAGCTTAAATCGGGGCTCCACAGATACGCAGTATTTT. The chain links TRBV7-3 to TRBJ2-3; D may match TRBD1 or TRBD2 (5 bases each). Trimming left V 1 base short and J 2 bases short, with 10 bases between. This CDR3 is built from 15 residues. The germline CDR1 and CDR2 sequences are SGHTA and FQGTGA.

The rearrangement uses TRBV6-2 or TRBV6-3 and TRBJ2-7, with D maybe TRBD1 (5 bases). The CDR3 loop spans 12 amino acids. Germline V gives CDR1 MNHEY, CDR2 SVGEGT. V was clipped by 4 bases and J by 3 bases, with 7 bases between them. The CDR3 DNA is TGTGCCAGCAGTTTACAGGACTACGAGCAGTACTTC. Its protein is CASSLQDYEQYF.

This clonotype was observed a few times. CDR3 sequence (DNA): TGTGCCAGCAGTCGGACAACAGATGAGCAGTTCTTC. Protein product: CASSRTTDEQFF. The chain joins TRBV28 to TRBJ2-1; possibly TRBD1 for D (5 bases). Between the trimmed V and J ends, which lost 5 bases and 8 bases, there was a span of 10 bases. Germline-derived CDR1 and CDR2 are MDHEN and SYDVKM. This CDR3 region has 12 residues. Full variable domain (missing parts from reference TRBV28 and TRBJ2-1): DVKVTQSSRYLVKRTGEKVFLECVQDMDHENMFWYRQDPGLGLRLIYFSYDVKMKEKGDIPEGYSVSREKKERFSLILESASTNQTSMYLCASSRTTDEQFFGPGTRLTVL.

J is TRBJ2-5 and V is TRBV12-3 or TRBV12-4; 10 bases fit TRBD2. The CDR3 consists of 17 residues. Trimming took 6 bases from V and 2 from J; bases not matched to a gene: 12. In DNA, the CDR3 is TGTGCCAGCAGCCTGGGACTAGCGTATAACCAGCAAGAGACCCAGTACTTC. This encodes CASSLGLAYNQQETQYF.

A few counts support this clonotype. This chain uses TRBV6-5 with TRBJ2-5; D may match TRBD1 or TRBD2 (5 bases each). Germline CDR1 is MNHEY and CDR2 is SVGAGI. Trimming took 2 bases from V and 5 from J, leaving 12 bases between them. The length of the CDR3 is 14 residues. In DNA form, the CDR3 reads TGTGCCAGCAGTTACCGAGGGGTAGCGGAGACCCAGTACTTC. Protein product: CASSYRGVAETQYF.

This chain connects TRBV20-1 to TRBJ2-4, with 7 bases matching TRBD1. V lost 6 bases to trimming and J lost 9 bases; unmatched junction nucleotides: 5. The CDR3 sequence is 11 residues long. The germline CDR1 and CDR2 sequences are DFQATT and SNEGSKA (reference sequence). The CDR3 DNA reads TGCAGTGCGGTACAGGGGATCATTCAGTACTTC. This translates into CSAVQGIIQYF.

A few counts support this clonotype. The J gene is TRBJ2-5, the V gene TRBV11-2, with D tentatively TRBD2 (5 bases). Trimming removed 5 bases at V and 6 bases at J, with 16 bases between. This CDR3 comprises 14 residues. Germline CDR1 is SGHAT and CDR2 is FQNNGV. The chain's CDR3 is CASSDWIAGQTQYF. The CDR3 bases are TGTGCCAGCAGCGATTGGATTGCGGGCCAGACCCAGTACTTC.

The chain combines TRBV7-2 with TRBJ2-7, with D possibly TRBD1 on 5 matching bases. V dropped 5 bases and J dropped 5 bases, with 7 bases sitting between them. This CDR3 has 11 amino acids. Germline CDR1 reads SGHTA; CDR2 reads FQGNSA. CDR3 DNA: TGTGCCAGCAGCCGACAGAACGAGCAGTACTTC. It translates to CASSRQNEQYF.

V gene TRBV28 combines with J gene TRBJ2-2; 8 bases are shared with TRBD2. Per the germline V gene, CDR1 is MDHEN and CDR2 is SYDVKM. V lost 3 bases, J lost 4 bases, and 4 bases stayed unmatched. The CDR3 covers 15 residues. In DNA form, the CDR3 reads TGTGCCAGCAGTTTTCACGGGAGGGCCACCGGGGAGCTGTTTTTT. It translates to CASSFHGRATGELFF.

V gene TRBV6-1 combines with J gene TRBJ2-4; weak D call: TRBD2 (6 bases). This CDR3 is 15 amino acids long. Trimming shortened V by 4 bases and J by 1 base, and 11 bases separated the two germline ends. Germline CDR1 is MNHNS and CDR2 is SASEGT. Written as DNA, the CDR3 is TGTGCCAGCAGTGGGTCGGGGAGGGCCAAAAACATTCAGTACTTC. Translating gives CASSGSGRAKNIQYF.

The rearrangement joins TRBV6-5 to TRBJ2-3; no reliable D call. Germline CDR1 reads MNHEY; CDR2 reads SVGAGI. The CDR3 has 11 amino acids. V lost 5 bases, J lost 6 bases, and 6 bases lay in between. In DNA, the CDR3 is TGTGCCAGCAGTGCCGGGGATACGCAGTATTTT. This encodes CASSAGDTQYF.

V is TRBV11-3 and J is TRBJ2-4; the D gene could be TRBD1 or TRBD2 (5 bases each). The CDR3 spans 16 residues. V was trimmed by 3 bases and J by 8 bases, leaving 20 bases between them. Germline V gene data show CDR1 as SGHNT and CDR2 as YENEEA. The CDR3 DNA follows: TGTGCCAGCAGCTTCGGAGACGACCCACGAGGGGACATTCAGTACTTC. It codes for CASSFGDDPRGDIQYF.

This clonotype was seen a few times. The chain carries TRBV5-5 and TRBJ2-3; 7 nucleotides match TRBD1. Germline CDR1 reads SGHKS; CDR2 reads YYEKEE (reference sequence). The length of the CDR3 is 17 residues. J lost 2 bases, V lost 0 bases, and 9 bases had no gene match. The CDR3 loop is CASSLVGDRASTDTQYF. CDR3 in DNA: TGTGCCAGCAGCTTGGTCGGAGACAGGGCCTCCACAGATACGCAGTATTTT.

The J gene is TRBJ2-7, the V gene TRBV12-3 or TRBV12-4; D is ambiguous. V dropped 3 bases and J dropped 2 bases, with 11 bases sitting between them. This CDR3 region has 14 residues. CDR3 DNA sequence: TGTGCCAGCAGTTTGGTCCAGCCGCCCTACGAGCAGTACTTC. It translates to CASSLVQPPYEQYF.

The V call is TRBV20-1, the J call TRBJ2-7; no reliable D call. Germline V gene data show CDR1 as DFQATT and CDR2 as SNEGSKA (reference sequence). Trimming left V 6 bases short and J 2 bases short, with 11 bases between. The CDR3 is made up of 12 amino acids. The CDR3 loop is CSARASPYEQYF. CDR3 bases: TGCAGTGCCCGGGCCAGCCCCTACGAGCAGTACTTC.

The gene calls are TRBV12-3 or TRBV12-4 and TRBJ2-1; possibly TRBD2 for D (5 bases). The ends were cut back, 4 bases at V and 6 bases at J, with 10 bases in the middle. This CDR3 has 13 residues. In DNA, the CDR3 is TGTGCCAGCAGTTCACTGAGGGCCAATGAGCAGTTCTTC. Amino acid sequence: CASSSLRANEQFF.